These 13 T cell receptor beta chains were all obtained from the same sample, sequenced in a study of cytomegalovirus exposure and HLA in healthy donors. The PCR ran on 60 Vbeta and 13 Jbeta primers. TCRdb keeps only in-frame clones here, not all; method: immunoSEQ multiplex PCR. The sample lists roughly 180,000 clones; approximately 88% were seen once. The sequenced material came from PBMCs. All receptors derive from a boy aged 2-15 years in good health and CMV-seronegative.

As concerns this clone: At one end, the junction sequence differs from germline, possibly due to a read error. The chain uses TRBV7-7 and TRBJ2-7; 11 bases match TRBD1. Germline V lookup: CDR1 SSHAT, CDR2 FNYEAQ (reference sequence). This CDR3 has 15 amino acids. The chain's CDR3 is CASSPLGQGVNEQYF. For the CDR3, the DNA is TGTGCTAGCAGCCCCCTGGGACAGGGGGTAAACGAGCAGTACTTC.

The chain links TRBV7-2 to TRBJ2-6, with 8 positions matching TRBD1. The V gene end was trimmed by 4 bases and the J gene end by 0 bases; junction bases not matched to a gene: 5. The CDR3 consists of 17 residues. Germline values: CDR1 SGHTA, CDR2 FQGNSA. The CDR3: CASSYRQGSSGANVLTF. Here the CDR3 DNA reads TGTGCCAGCAGCTATCGACAGGGGTCCTCTGGGGCCAACGTCCTGACTTTC.

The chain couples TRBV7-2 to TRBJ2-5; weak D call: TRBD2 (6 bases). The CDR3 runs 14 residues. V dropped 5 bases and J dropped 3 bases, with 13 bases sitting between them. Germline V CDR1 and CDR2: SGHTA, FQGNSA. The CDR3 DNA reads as TGTGCCAGCAGCCTCAGGAGGGATAAAGAGACCCAGTACTTC. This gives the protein CASSLRRDKETQYF. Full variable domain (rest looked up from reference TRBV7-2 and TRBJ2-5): GAGVSQSPSNKVTEKGKDVELRCDPISGHTALYWYRQSLGQGLEFLIYFQGNSAPDKSGLPSDRFSAERTGGSVSTLTIQRTQQEDSAVYLCASSLRRDKETQYFGPGTRLLVL.

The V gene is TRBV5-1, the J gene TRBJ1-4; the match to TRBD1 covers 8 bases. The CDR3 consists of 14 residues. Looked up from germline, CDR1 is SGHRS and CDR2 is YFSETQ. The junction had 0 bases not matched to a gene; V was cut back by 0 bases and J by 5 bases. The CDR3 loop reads CASSLGTGNEKLFF. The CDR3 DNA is TGCGCCAGCAGCTTGGGGACAGGGAATGAAAAACTGTTTTTT.

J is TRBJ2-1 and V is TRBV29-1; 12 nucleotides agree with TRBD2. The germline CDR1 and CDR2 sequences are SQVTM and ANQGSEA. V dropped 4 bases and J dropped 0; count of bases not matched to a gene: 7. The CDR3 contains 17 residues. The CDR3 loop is CSVAVTSGRSSYNEQFF. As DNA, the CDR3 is TGCAGCGTTGCCGTCACTAGCGGGAGGAGCTCCTACAATGAGCAGTTCTTC.

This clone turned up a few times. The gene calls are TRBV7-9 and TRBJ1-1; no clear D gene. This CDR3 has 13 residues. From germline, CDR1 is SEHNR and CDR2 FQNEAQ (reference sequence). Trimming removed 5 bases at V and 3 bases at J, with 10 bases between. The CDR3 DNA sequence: TGTGCCAGCAGCCCTCAGATTGACACTGAAGCTTTCTTT. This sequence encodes CASSPQIDTEAFF.

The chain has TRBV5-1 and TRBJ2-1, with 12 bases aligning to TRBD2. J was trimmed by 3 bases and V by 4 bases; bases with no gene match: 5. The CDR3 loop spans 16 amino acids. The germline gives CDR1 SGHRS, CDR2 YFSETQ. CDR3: CASSTLTSGGYNEQFF. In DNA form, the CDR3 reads TGCGCCAGCAGCACCTTGACTAGCGGGGGCTACAATGAGCAGTTCTTC.

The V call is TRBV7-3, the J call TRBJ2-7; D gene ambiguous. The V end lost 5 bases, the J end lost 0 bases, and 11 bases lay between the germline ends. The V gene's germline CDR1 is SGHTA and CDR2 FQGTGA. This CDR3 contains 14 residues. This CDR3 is CASSPYSNSYEQYF. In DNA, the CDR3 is TGTGCCAGCAGCCCCTACTCGAACTCCTACGAGCAGTACTTC.

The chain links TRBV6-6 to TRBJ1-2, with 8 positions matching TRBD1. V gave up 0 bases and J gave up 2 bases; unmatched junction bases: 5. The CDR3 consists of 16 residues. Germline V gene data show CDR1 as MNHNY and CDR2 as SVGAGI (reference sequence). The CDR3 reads CASSYSQTGGNYGYTF. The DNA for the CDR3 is TGTGCCAGCAGTTACTCCCAAACAGGGGGGAACTATGGCTACACCTTC.

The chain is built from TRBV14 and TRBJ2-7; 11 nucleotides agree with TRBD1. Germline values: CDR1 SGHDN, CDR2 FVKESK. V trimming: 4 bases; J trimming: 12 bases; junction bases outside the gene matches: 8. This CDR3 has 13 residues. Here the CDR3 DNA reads TGTGCCAGCAGCCCACTCCCGGGACAGGGGGTGTACTTC. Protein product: CASSPLPGQGVYF.

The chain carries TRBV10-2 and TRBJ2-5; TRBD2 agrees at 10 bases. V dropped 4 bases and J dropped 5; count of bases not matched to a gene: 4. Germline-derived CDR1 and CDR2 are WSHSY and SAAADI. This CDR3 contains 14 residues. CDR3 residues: CASSVAGGRETQYF. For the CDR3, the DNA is TGCGCCAGCAGTGTAGCGGGGGGCCGGGAGACCCAGTACTTC.

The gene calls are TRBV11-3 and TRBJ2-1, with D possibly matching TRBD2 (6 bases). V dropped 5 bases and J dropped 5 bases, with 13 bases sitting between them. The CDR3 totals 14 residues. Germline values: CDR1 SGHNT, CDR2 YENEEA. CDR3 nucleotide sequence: TGTGCCAGCAGCCTTTCGGGGACTCACAATGAGCAGTTCTTC. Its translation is CASSLSGTHNEQFF.

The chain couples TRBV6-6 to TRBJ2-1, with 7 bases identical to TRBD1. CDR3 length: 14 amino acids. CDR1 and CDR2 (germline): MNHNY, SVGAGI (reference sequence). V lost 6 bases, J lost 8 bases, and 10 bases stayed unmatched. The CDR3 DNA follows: TGTGCCAGCAGCCTGGGACAGACGGGCTATGAGCAGTTCTTC. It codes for CASSLGQTGYEQFF.